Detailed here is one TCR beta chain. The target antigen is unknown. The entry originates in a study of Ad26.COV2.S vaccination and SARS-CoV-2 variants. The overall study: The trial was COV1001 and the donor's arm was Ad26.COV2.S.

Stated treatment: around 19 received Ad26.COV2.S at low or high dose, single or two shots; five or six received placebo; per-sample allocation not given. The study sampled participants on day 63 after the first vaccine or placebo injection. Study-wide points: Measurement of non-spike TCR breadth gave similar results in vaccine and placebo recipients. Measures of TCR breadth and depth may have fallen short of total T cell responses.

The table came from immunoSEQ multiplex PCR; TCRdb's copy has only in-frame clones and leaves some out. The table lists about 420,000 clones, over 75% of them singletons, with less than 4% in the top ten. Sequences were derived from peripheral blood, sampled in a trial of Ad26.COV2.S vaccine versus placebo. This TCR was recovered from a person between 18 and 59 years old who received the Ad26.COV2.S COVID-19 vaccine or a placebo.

CDR3 nucleotide sequence: TGTGCCAGCTCCCCCGGGACAGGGGGGTTCGGCACTGAAGCTTTCTTT. Its translation is CASSPGTGGFGTEAFF. The chain uses TRBV18 and TRBJ1-1; 11 bases match TRBD1. Germline V CDR1 and CDR2: KGHSH, LQKENI. This CDR3 is built from 16 residues. Trimming at V came to 6 bases and at J to 4 bases, leaving 10 bases not matched to a gene.